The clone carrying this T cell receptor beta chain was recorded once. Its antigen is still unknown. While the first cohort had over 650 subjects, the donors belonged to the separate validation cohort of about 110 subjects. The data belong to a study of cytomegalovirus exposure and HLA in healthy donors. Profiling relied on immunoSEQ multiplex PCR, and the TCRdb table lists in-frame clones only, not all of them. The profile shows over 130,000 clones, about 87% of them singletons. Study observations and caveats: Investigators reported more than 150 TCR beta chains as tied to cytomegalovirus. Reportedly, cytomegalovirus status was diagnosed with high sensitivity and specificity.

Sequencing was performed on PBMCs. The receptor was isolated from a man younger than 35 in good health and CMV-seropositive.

CDR3 in amino acids: CASSQERGHGYTF. The CDR3 DNA follows: TGTGCCAGCAGCCAGGAGAGGGGGCATGGCTACACCTTC. The chain is built from TRBV14 and TRBJ1-2, with TRBD1 matching over 7 bases. Trimming removed 3 bases from V and 6 bases from J; junction bases left unmatched: 4. CDR3 length: 13 amino acids. In germline, CDR1 is SGHDN, CDR2 FVKESK.